The 9 T cell receptor beta chains listed next were all sequenced from one sample in a study of CD4+ T cells in melanoma. Generated by immunoSEQ multiplex PCR, the TCRdb table keeps only in-frame clones and is missing some. Found here are some 110,000 clones, approximately 90% of them singletons; the top ten hold about 3.5%. Material for sequencing was peripheral blood. These receptors came from a human donor with melanoma.

The rearrangement uses TRBV5-5 and TRBJ2-2; 7 bases align to TRBD1. The CDR3 sequence is 15 residues long. The junction had 5 bases not matched to a gene; V was cut back by 0 bases and J by 6 bases. Germline V gives CDR1 SGHKS, CDR2 YYEKEE (reference sequence). The DNA of the CDR3 is TGTGCCAGCAGCTTGGAGGGGGCCTTGGCCGGGGAGCTGTTTTTT. As protein: CASSLEGALAGELFF.

This chain links TRBV10-3 with TRBJ2-5; maybe TRBD1 (8 bases). From germline, CDR1 is ENHRY and CDR2 SYGVKD. This CDR3 comprises 15 residues. The V end lost 6 bases, the J end lost 5 bases, and 19 bases lay between the germline ends. In DNA form, the CDR3 reads TGTGCCATCAGACAGGACAGGGAGGGAGGGGAGACCCAGTACTTC. It encodes CAIRQDREGGETQYF.

This chain connects TRBV4-2 to TRBJ1-4; 7 bases map to TRBD1. V shed 4 bases, J shed 8 bases, and the junction held 10 bases outside the gene matches. This CDR3 contains 15 residues. The germline CDR1 and CDR2 sequences are LGHNA and YNFKEQ. The CDR3 coding sequence is TGTGCCAGCAGCCGTGTTCAGGGGGAGGGAGAAAAACTGTTTTTT. Translated: CASSRVQGEGEKLFF.

The J gene is TRBJ2-5, the V gene TRBV14; D is undetermined. This CDR3 spans 12 amino acids. Germline-derived CDR1 and CDR2 are SGHDN and FVKESK. V shed 0 bases and J shed 5 bases, with 4 bases lying between them. The CDR3 protein is CASSQDWETQYF. In DNA form, the CDR3 reads TGTGCCAGCAGCCAAGACTGGGAGACCCAGTACTTC. Filled out from reference TRBV14 and TRBJ2-5, the complete variable domain reads EAGVTQFPSHSVIEKGQTVTLRCDPISGHDNLYWYRRVMGKEIKFLLHFVKESKQDESGMPNNRFLAERTGGTYSTLKVQPAELEDSGVYFCASSQDWETQYFGPGTRLLVL.

The chain combines TRBV19 with TRBJ2-7; TRBD1 is a possible D gene (6 bases). Trimming took off 4 bases at V and 1 base at J, with 11 bases between the two ends. This CDR3 has 14 amino acids. The germline gives CDR1 LNHDA, CDR2 SQIVND (reference sequence). Written as DNA, the CDR3 is TGTGCCAGTAGTAACATGGACAGTTCCTACGAGCAGTACTTC. The encoded protein is CASSNMDSSYEQYF.

CDR3 amino acids: CAWSVAGWETQYF. The DNA of the CDR3 is TGTGCCTGGAGTGTAGCGGGGTGGGAGACCCAGTACTTC. The V and J genes are TRBV30 and TRBJ2-5, with TRBD2 matching over 7 bases. The CDR3 loop spans 13 amino acids. With 0 bases clipped from V and 5 bases from J, the junction kept 3 bases outside the gene matches. Germline CDR1 is GTSNPN and CDR2 is SVGIG (reference sequence).

This clone has more than one count but fewer than ten. The rearrangement joins TRBV15 to TRBJ2-1; weak D call: TRBD2 (7 bases). CDR3 length equals 17 residues. V lost 2 bases to trimming and J lost 3 bases, with 17 bases between them. The V gene's germline CDR1 is LNHNV and CDR2 YYDKDF (reference sequence). The CDR3 reads CATSRPRGRPVYNEQFF. CDR3 bases: TGTGCCACCAGCAGACCGCGGGGGCGGCCGGTCTACAATGAGCAGTTCTTC.

CDR3 in amino acids: CASSVGGYNSPLHF. The CDR3 coding sequence is TGTGCCAGCAGTGTTGGCGGTTATAATTCACCCCTCCACTTT. The rearrangement joins TRBV2 to TRBJ1-6; D gene uncertain. Trimming left V 4 bases short and J 4 bases short, with 8 bases between. CDR3 size: 14 residues. Germline lookup yields CDR1 SNHLY and CDR2 FYNNEI.

The V call is TRBV2, the J call TRBJ1-4; D unclear. The CDR3 spans 11 residues. Germline CDR1 reads SNHLY; CDR2 reads FYNNEI. V was cut by 4 bases and J by 8 bases, with 5 bases left in between. For the CDR3, the DNA is TGTGCCAGCAGTGTACGAGAAAAACTGTTTTTT. Its protein is CASSVREKLFF.